These 22 T cell receptor beta chains share one sample of origin, sequenced in a study of blood T cell repertoires in COVID-19. Sequenced by immunoSEQ multiplex PCR; TCRdb stores in-frame clones only, minus some. Here the sample spans over 120,000 clones, about 90% being singletons. Sequenced input: peripheral blood. The receptors were gathered from a woman in her forties or fifties with acute or convalescent COVID-19.

This chain's CDR3 is CASSLTGNTEAFF. The CDR3 DNA sequence: TGTGCCAGTAGCCTCACAGGGAACACTGAAGCTTTCTTT. The chain employs TRBV19 and TRBJ1-1; the D gene is possibly TRBD1 (5 bases). The V end lost 6 bases, the J end lost 1 base, and 9 bases lay between the germline ends. CDR1 is LNHDA and CDR2 is SQIVND in the germline V gene (reference sequence). CDR3 length: 13 amino acids.

CDR3 coding DNA: TGTGCCAGCAGTTACTCCCTACAGATAAATTCACCCCTCCACTTT. Translated: CASSYSLQINSPLHF. The genes are TRBV6-5 and TRBJ1-6; D unclear. The V gene lost 0 bases and the J gene lost 7 bases, with 10 bases spanning the gap. From germline, CDR1 is MNHEY and CDR2 SVGAGI. The CDR3 has 15 residues.

J is TRBJ1-2 and V is TRBV2; a possible D gene is TRBD1 (5 bases). This CDR3 has 12 amino acids. V was trimmed by 7 bases and J by 6 bases, leaving 12 bases between them. Germline-derived CDR1 and CDR2 are SNHLY and FYNNEI. This chain's CDR3 is CASIPIRDGYTF. CDR3 sequence (DNA): TGTGCCAGCATACCGATCAGGGATGGCTACACCTTC.

The CDR3 sequence is CASSPTSGSYEQYF. The CDR3, as DNA: TGTGCCAGCTCACCAACGTCGGGTTCCTACGAGCAGTACTTC. V gene TRBV18 combines with J gene TRBJ2-7; D is undetermined. The germline CDR1 and CDR2 sequences are KGHSH and LQKENI. CDR3 length: 14 amino acids. Trimming removed 2 bases from V and 1 base from J, with 9 bases in between.

In DNA form, the CDR3 reads TGTGCCAGCAGTTGGGGTATAGGGGATAATTCACCCCTCCACTTT. This translates into CASSWGIGDNSPLHF. The chain is built from TRBV2 and TRBJ1-6, with a tentative D call TRBD1 (5 bases). CDR3 size: 15 residues. V lost 5 bases and J lost 5, with 13 bases in between. Germline loops: CDR1 SNHLY, CDR2 FYNNEI.

The chain employs TRBV14 and TRBJ1-1; D gene ambiguous. Trimming stripped 2 bases from V and 1 base from J, with 8 bases between. Per the germline V gene, CDR1 is SGHDN and CDR2 is FVKESK. The CDR3 runs 14 residues. The CDR3 region is CASSQQRGNTEAFF. In DNA form, the CDR3 reads TGTGCCAGCAGCCAACAACGGGGGAACACTGAAGCTTTCTTT.

The rearrangement uses TRBV30 and TRBJ1-2, with D possibly TRBD1 on 5 matching bases. Germline CDR1 reads GTSNPN; CDR2 reads SVGIG (reference sequence). The ends were cut back, 0 bases at V and 4 bases at J, with 9 bases in the middle. CDR3 size: 13 residues. In DNA, the CDR3 is TGTGCCTGGAGTGTACAAGGGGCCTATGGCTACACCTTC. This encodes CAWSVQGAYGYTF.

This clone was detected once. This chain connects TRBV5-6 to TRBJ2-7, with 7 bases that match TRBD1. Germline V gene lookup returns CDR1 SGHDT and CDR2 YYEEEE. The CDR3 consists of 13 residues. Losses at the gene ends were 2 bases for V and 5 bases for J; bases not matched to a gene: 4. CDR3 sequence: CASSLPTGDEQYF. The CDR3 DNA sequence: TGTGCCAGCAGCTTACCCACAGGGGACGAGCAGTACTTC.

V gene TRBV10-3 combines with J gene TRBJ2-5; 7 positions agree with TRBD1. The V gene's germline CDR1 is ENHRY and CDR2 SYGVKD. The length of the CDR3 is 12 residues. V dropped 6 bases and J dropped 3; count of bases not matched to a gene: 1. This chain's CDR3 is CAISDREETQYF. CDR3 sequence (DNA): TGTGCCATCAGCGACAGGGAAGAGACCCAGTACTTC.

V usage is TRBV6-1 and J usage is TRBJ2-7; no firm D call. The CDR3 runs 15 residues. The germline gives CDR1 MNHNS, CDR2 SASEGT. V lost 1 base and J 7 bases, leaving 17 bases between the germline ends. CDR3 region: CASSEVIGTLEEQYF. Here the CDR3 DNA reads TGTGCCAGCAGTGAAGTTATCGGCACGCTGGAGGAGCAGTACTTC.

The rearrangement joins TRBV19 to TRBJ1-5, with TRBD1 as a possible D gene (6 bases). Per germline, CDR1 LNHDA and CDR2 SQIVND (reference sequence). The CDR3 has 14 residues. V dropped 5 bases and J dropped 5 bases, with 13 bases sitting between them. The CDR3 reads CASSHHRVDQPQHF. In DNA form, the CDR3 reads TGTGCCAGTAGTCACCACAGGGTAGATCAGCCCCAGCATTTT.

This sequence joins TRBV7-9 and TRBJ1-1; D unclear. Between the trimmed V and J ends, which lost 3 bases and 11 bases, there was a span of 10 bases. There are 11 residues in the CDR3. Germline lookup yields CDR1 SEHNR and CDR2 FQNEAQ (reference sequence). The CDR3 nucleotides read TGTGCCAGCAGCTTTGGGAGTCGGGCTTTCTTT. Protein: CASSFGSRAFF.

The chain has TRBV3-1 (or the pseudogene TRBV3-2) and TRBJ1-1; 8 bases fit TRBD1. Germline V gene sequence: CDR1 LGHDT, CDR2 YNNKEL (reference sequence). Trimming cost V 7 bases and J 6 bases; bases outside gene matches: 7. This CDR3 is 13 amino acids long. The chain's CDR3 is CASTRQGLAEAFF. CDR3 nucleotide sequence: TGTGCCAGCACCAGACAGGGGTTGGCTGAAGCTTTCTTT.

The rearrangement uses TRBV7-6 and TRBJ2-1, with 9 bases that match TRBD2. With 0 bases clipped from V and 8 bases from J, the junction kept 17 bases outside the gene matches. CDR1 is SGHVS, CDR2 FNYEAQ, per germline. CDR3 length equals 19 residues. The CDR3 loop is CASSLAENLAGRWVDEQFF. The DNA of the CDR3 is TGTGCCAGCAGCTTAGCGGAGAACCTAGCGGGGCGGTGGGTCGATGAGCAGTTCTTC.

As DNA, the CDR3 is TGTGCCAGCAGTGCGGCAGGGGGCGCAGGAGAGACCCAGTACTTC. Its translation: CASSAAGGAGETQYF. This rearrangement joins TRBV2 to TRBJ2-5; 8 positions match TRBD1. With 4 bases clipped from V and 4 bases from J, the junction kept 8 bases outside the gene matches. This CDR3 has 15 residues. Germline V CDR1 and CDR2: SNHLY, FYNNEI.

This chain uses TRBV3-1 (or the pseudogene TRBV3-2) with TRBJ2-1; 8 nucleotides match TRBD2. Germline CDR1 reads LGHDT; CDR2 reads YNNKEL (reference sequence). The CDR3 runs to 20 residues. V was pared by 0 bases and J by 0 bases, with 13 bases of the junction left unmatched. CDR3 sequence reads: CASSQENSGKYRSSYNEQFF. The DNA for the CDR3 is TGTGCCAGCAGCCAAGAGAATAGCGGGAAGTATCGGAGCTCCTACAATGAGCAGTTCTTC.

This clone was seen just once. V gene TRBV6-5 combines with J gene TRBJ2-5; perhaps TRBD1 as D (5 bases). V was cut by 6 bases and J by 4 bases, with 15 bases left in between. The CDR3 extends over 14 amino acids. Germline CDR1 MNHEY, CDR2 SVGAGI. CDR3: CASRGLGRGETQYF. The CDR3 bases are TGTGCCAGCAGGGGTCTTGGAAGGGGAGAGACCCAGTACTTC.

This clone was seen a single time. The rearrangement joins TRBV11-1 to TRBJ2-3; 10 positions match TRBD2. Per the germline V gene, CDR1 is SGHAT and CDR2 is FQDESV (reference sequence). The CDR3 is made up of 15 amino acids. Trimming took 3 bases from V and 3 from J; bases not matched to a gene: 3. CDR3 in DNA: TGTGCCAGCAGCTTGGGACTAGCGTCGACAGATACGCAGTATTTT. Translating gives CASSLGLASTDTQYF.

The chain recombines TRBV4-1 with TRBJ2-7; D possibly corresponds to TRBD2 (5 bases). The CDR3 is 15 amino acids. The ends were cut back, 3 bases at V and 4 bases at J, with 16 bases in the middle. The germline V gene encodes CDR1 MGHRA and CDR2 YSYEKL. CDR3 nucleotide sequence: TGCGCCAGCAGCCAGCCCGGGGTGGGAACGTACGAGCAGTACTTC. This encodes CASSQPGVGTYEQYF.

This chain links TRBV9 with TRBJ1-5; 9 positions agree with TRBD1. Germline CDR1 and CDR2: SGDLS and YYNGEE. After removal of 4 bases from V and 7 bases from J, the junction contained 9 bases not matched to a gene. This CDR3 contains 15 residues. CDR3 bases: TGTGCCAGCAGCTCGTCCCGACAGGGGGGACAGCCCCAGCATTTT. This translates into CASSSSRQGGQPQHF.

This chain joins TRBV12-3 or TRBV12-4 and TRBJ2-7, with D perhaps matching TRBD1 (6 bases). The length of the CDR3 is 12 residues. V lost 5 bases to trimming and J lost 4 bases, with 9 bases between them. The CDR3 sequence is CASSHREYEQYF. The DNA for the CDR3 is TGTGCCAGCAGTCACAGGGAATACGAGCAGTACTTC.

The chain carries TRBV3-1 (or the pseudogene TRBV3-2) and TRBJ1-1, with 7 bases that match TRBD1. The CDR3 contains 17 residues. The V gene end was trimmed by 2 bases and the J gene end by 5 bases; junction bases not matched to a gene: 14. Looked up from germline, CDR1 is LGHDT and CDR2 is YNNKEL (reference sequence). The CDR3 DNA reads as TGTGCCAGCAGCCAATTATTACAGGGGATTAGGGATACTGAAGCTTTCTTT. This codes for CASSQLLQGIRDTEAFF.